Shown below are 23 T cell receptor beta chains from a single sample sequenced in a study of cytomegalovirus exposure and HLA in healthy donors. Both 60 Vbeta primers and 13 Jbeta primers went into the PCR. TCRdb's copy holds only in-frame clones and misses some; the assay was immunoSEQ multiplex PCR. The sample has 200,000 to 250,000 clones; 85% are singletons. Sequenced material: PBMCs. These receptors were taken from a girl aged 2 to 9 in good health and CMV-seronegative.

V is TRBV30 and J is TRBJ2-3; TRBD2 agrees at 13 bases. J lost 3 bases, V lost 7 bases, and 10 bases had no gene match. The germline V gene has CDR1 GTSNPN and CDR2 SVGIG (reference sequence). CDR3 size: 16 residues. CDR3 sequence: CALEPGTSGETDTQYF. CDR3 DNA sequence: TGTGCCTTGGAACCCGGGACTAGCGGGGAAACAGATACGCAGTATTTT.

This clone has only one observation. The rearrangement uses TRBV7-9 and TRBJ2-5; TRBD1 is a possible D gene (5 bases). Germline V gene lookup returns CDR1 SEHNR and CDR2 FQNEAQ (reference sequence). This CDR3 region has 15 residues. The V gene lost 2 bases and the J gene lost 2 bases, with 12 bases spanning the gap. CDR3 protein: CASSLKGAIQETQYF. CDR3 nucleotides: TGTGCCAGCAGCTTAAAAGGGGCTATACAAGAGACCCAGTACTTC.

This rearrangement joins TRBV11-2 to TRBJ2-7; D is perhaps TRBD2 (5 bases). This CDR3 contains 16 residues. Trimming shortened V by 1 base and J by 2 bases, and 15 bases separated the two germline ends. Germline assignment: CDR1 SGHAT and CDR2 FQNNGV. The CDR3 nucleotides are TGTGCCAGCAGCTTAGGTGCGAATTCCGGGGCCTACGAGCAGTACTTC. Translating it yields CASSLGANSGAYEQYF. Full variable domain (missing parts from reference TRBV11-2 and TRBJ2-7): EAGVAQSPRYKIIEKRQSVAFWCNPISGHATLYWYQQILGQGPKLLIQFQNNGVVDDSQLPKDRFSAERLKGVDSTLKIQPAKLEDSAVYLCASSLGANSGAYEQYFGPGTRLTVT.

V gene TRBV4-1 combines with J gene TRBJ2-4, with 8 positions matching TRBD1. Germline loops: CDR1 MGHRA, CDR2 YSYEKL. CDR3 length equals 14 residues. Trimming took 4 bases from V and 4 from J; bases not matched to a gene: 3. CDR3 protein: CASSLRTGKNIQYF. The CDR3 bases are TGCGCCAGCAGCCTTCGGACAGGGAAAAACATTCAGTACTTC.

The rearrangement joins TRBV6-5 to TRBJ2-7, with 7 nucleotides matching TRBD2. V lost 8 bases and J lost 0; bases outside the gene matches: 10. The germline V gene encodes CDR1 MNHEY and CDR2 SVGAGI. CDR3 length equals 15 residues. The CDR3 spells CASGEGWGSSYEQYF. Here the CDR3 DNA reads TGTGCCAGCGGGGAGGGGTGGGGGAGCTCCTACGAGCAGTACTTC.

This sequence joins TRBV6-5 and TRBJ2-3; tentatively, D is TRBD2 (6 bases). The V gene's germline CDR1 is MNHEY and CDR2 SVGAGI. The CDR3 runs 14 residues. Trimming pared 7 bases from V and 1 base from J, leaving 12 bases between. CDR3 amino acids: CASNSLAGTDTQYF. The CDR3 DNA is TGTGCCAGCAACTCACTAGCAGGCACAGATACGCAGTATTTT.

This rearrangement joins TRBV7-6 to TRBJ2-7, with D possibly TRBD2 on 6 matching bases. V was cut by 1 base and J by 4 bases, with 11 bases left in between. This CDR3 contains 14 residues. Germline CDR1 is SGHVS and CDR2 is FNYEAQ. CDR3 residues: CASSLGGALYEQYF. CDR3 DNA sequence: TGTGCCAGCAGCTTAGGCGGGGCTCTTTACGAGCAGTACTTC.

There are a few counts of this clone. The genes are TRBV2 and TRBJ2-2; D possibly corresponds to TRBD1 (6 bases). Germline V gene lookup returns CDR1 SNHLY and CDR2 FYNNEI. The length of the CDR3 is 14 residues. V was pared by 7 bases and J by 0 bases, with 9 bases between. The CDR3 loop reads CASNRAPNTGELFF. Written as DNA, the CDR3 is TGTGCCAGCAACAGGGCTCCGAACACCGGGGAGCTGTTTTTT.

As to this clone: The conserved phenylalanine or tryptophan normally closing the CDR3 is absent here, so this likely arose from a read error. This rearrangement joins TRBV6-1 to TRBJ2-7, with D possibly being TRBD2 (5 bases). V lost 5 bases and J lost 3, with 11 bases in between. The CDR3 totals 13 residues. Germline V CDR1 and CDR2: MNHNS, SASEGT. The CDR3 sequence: CASSTLGFYEQYL. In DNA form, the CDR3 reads TGTGCCAGCAGTACACTAGGGTTCTACGAGCAGTACCTC.

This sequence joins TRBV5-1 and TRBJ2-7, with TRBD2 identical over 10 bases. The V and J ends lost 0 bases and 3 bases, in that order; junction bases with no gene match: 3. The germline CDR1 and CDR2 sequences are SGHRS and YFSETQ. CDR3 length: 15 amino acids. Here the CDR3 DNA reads TGCGCCAGCAGCTTGGTAGCGGGGGGTTACTACGAGCAGTACTTC. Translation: CASSLVAGGYYEQYF.

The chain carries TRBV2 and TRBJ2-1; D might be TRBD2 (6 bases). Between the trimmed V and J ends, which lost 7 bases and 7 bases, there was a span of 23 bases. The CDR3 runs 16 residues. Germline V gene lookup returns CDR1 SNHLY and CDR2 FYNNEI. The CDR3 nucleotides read TGTGCCAGCACTAGCACCTTTGGACTACGGGGGAATGAGCAGTTCTTC. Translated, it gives CASTSTFGLRGNEQFF.

The CDR3 is CASSLDPARGPLHF. As DNA, the CDR3 is TGTGCCAGCAGCTTGGACCCGGCCAGGGGGCCTCTCCACTTT. The chain is built from TRBV5-8 and TRBJ1-6; 8 nucleotides line up with TRBD1. There are 14 residues in the CDR3. V lost 0 bases, J lost 16 bases, and 9 bases stayed unmatched. The germline V gene encodes CDR1 SGHTS and CDR2 YDEGEE.

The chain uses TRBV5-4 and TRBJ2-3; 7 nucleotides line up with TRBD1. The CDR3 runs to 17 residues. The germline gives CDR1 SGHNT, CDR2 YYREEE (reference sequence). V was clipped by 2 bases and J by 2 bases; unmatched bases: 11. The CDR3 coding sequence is TGTGCCAGCAGCTTCAGACAGGGCCAGGTACTCACAGATACGCAGTATTTT. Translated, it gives CASSFRQGQVLTDTQYF.

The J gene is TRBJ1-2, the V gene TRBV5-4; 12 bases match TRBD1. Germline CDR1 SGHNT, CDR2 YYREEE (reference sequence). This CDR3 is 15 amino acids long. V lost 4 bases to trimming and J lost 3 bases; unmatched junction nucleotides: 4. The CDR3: CASSPGTGGYYGYTF. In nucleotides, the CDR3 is TGTGCCAGCAGCCCCGGGACAGGGGGCTACTATGGCTACACCTTC.

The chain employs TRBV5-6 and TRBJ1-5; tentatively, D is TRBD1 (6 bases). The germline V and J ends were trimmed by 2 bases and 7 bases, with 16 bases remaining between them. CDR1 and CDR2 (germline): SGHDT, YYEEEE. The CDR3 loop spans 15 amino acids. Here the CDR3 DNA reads TGTGCCAGCAGCTTAGGACCGGGCAGGGGCCAGCCCCAGCATTTT. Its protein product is CASSLGPGRGQPQHF.

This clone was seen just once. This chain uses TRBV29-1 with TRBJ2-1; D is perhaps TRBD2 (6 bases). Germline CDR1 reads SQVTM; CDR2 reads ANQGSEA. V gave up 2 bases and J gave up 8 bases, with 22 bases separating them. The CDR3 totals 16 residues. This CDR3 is CSVEPLGAGPMDEQFF. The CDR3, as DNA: TGCAGCGTTGAACCCCTAGGGGCGGGGCCCATGGATGAGCAGTTCTTC.

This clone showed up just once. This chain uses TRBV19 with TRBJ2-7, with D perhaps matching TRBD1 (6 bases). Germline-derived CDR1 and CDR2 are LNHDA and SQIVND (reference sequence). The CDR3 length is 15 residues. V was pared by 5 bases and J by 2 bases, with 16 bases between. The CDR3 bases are TGTGCCAGTAGTTTGGACAGCGAAGGACCCTACGAGCAGTACTTC. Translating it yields CASSLDSEGPYEQYF.

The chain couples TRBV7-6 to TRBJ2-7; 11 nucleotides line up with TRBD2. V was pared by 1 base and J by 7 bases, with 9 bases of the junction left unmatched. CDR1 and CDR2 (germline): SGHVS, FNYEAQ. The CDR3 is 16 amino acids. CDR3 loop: CASSLDRASGRFEQYF. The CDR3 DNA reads TGTGCCAGCAGCTTAGATCGGGCTAGCGGGAGGTTTGAGCAGTACTTC.

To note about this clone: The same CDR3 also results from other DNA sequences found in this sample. The CDR3 loop is CASSLGSSYNSPLHF. The CDR3 coding sequence is TGTGCCAGCAGCTTGGGCAGCTCCTATAATTCACCCCTCCACTTT. V and J are TRBV5-6 and TRBJ1-6, with D hard to call. V lost 0 bases and J lost 0, with 4 bases in between. This CDR3 is 15 amino acids long. Germline V CDR1 and CDR2: SGHDT, YYEEEE.

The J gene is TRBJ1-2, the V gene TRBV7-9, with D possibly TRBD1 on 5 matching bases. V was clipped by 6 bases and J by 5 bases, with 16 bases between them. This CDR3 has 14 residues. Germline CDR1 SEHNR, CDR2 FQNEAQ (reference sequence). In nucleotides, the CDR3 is TGTGCCAGCAGTAAGGACACCGATCGGTATGGCTACACCTTC. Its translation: CASSKDTDRYGYTF. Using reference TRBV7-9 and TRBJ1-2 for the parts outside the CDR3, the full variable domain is DTGVSQNPRHKITKRGQNVTFRCDPISEHNRLYWYRQTLGQGPEFLTYFQNEAQLEKSRLLSDRFSAERPKGSFSTLEIQRTEQGDSAMYLCASSKDTDRYGYTFGSGTRLTVV.

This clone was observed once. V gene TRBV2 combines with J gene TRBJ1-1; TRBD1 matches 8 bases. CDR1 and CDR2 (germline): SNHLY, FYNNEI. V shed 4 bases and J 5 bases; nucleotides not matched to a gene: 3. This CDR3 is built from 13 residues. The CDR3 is CASSGQGATEAFF. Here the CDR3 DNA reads TGTGCCAGCAGTGGTCAGGGGGCGACTGAAGCTTTCTTT. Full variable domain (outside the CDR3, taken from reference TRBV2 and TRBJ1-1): EPEVTQTPSHQVTQMGQEVILRCVPISNHLYFYWYRQILGQKVEFLVSFYNNEISEKSEIFDDQFSVERPDGSNFTLKIRSTKLEDSAMYFCASSGQGATEAFFGQGTRLTVV.

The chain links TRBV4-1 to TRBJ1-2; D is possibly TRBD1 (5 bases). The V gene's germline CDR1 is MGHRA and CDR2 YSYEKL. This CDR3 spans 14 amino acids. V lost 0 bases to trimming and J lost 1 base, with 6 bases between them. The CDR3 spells CASSQDRDNYGYTF. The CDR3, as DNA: TGCGCCAGCAGCCAAGACAGGGATAACTATGGCTACACCTTC.

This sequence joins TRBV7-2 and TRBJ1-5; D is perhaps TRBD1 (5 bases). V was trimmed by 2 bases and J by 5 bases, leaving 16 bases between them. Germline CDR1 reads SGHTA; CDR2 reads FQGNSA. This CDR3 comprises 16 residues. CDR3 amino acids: CASSLKFQGGDQPQHF. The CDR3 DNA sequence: TGTGCCAGCAGCTTAAAGTTTCAGGGAGGCGATCAGCCCCAGCATTTT.